The rows below give T cell receptor beta chains drawn from one sample of a study of OX40 agonist ivuxolimab in advanced cancers. Libraries were prepared by immunoSEQ multiplex PCR; TCRdb keeps only in-frame clonotypes and omits some of them. The top ten clones hold 0.15% to 0.2% of a sample with approximately 94,000 clones, approximately 89% of them seen once. The source was CD4+ or CD8+ T cells sorted from blood, collected in a trial of the OX40 agonist ivuxolimab. These receptors were obtained from an adult with an advanced solid tumor such as melanoma, head and neck, liver or kidney cancer. Both conserved end residues are trimmed from each CDR3.

TRBV6-1	ASSEQHLVPTYEQY
TRBV18	ASSPGPNTEAF
TRBV29-1	SVQPAGSNQPQH
TRBV20-1	SASSTYEQY
TRBV27	ASLIIPDRDKRDTEAF
TRBV11-3	ASSLLPGHGYNEQF
TRBV6-1	ASSQIGSGGQPQH
TRBV9	ASSVADGYEAF
TRBV29-1	SVERQNYGYT
TRBV19	ASSPRGSSYEQY
TRBV5-1	ASSLRTSGNNEQF
TRBV6-6	ASSYSTRAYEQY
TRBV10-2	ASSLQFDEQY
TRBV4-1	ASSQDGGGEEKLF
TRBV9	ASSVRDRGEQY
TRBV5-6	ASSFGGRGWY
TRBV7-3	ASSPGQRETQY
TRBV5-1	ASSLSGSGDKNIQY
TRBV11-2	ASRKGIGNEKLF
TRBV30	AWSVPSVYNEQF
TRBV5-4	ASSLAAGLRAHEQY
TRBV7-9	ASSAPPTGGGTQY
TRBV7-8	ASSLGTEYGYT
TRBV9	ASSVQTPGQGAGANVLT
TRBV6-6	ASSPASPGYT
TRBV5-1	ASSAGEGQGYT
TRBV5-4	ASSLASGEQF
TRBV19	ASSIGTLAGYNEQF
TRBV11-2	ASSFERTNTGELF
TRBV19	ASSIVGGLGGELF
TRBV29-1	SVEDPGTGRNTIY